The 21 T cell receptor beta chains below were found in one sample sequenced in a study of T cell responses to AZD1222 COVID-19 vaccine. The protocol was immunoSEQ multiplex PCR, while the TCRdb copy is restricted to in-frame clones and leaves out a portion. This table has around 100,000 clones, more than 85% appearing once. Material: peripheral blood, obtained on day 0 of AZD1222 vaccination. The receptors derive from an adult in good health.

This sequence joins TRBV20-1 and TRBJ2-7; 7 bases fit TRBD2. This CDR3 has 11 amino acids. V shed 2 bases and J 6 bases; nucleotides not matched to a gene: 1. CDR1 is DFQATT and CDR2 is SNEGSKA in the germline V gene (reference sequence). The DNA of the CDR3 is TGCAGTGCTAGATGGGGGGGCGAGCAGTACTTC. This codes for CSARWGGEQYF.

The chain uses TRBV29-1 and TRBJ2-5; 12 nucleotides agree with TRBD2. The CDR3 covers 13 residues. Trimming took 4 bases from V and 5 from J; bases not matched to a gene: 2. Germline values: CDR1 SQVTM, CDR2 ANQGSEA. In DNA form, the CDR3 reads TGCAGCGTTGGTACTAGCGGGAGGGAGACCCAGTACTTC. Protein product: CSVGTSGRETQYF.

V usage is TRBV6-6 and J usage is TRBJ1-1; no definite D call. Deletions cut 2 bases from V and 2 bases from J, with 12 bases between. Germline V gene sequence: CDR1 MNHNY, CDR2 SVGAGI (reference sequence). The CDR3 sequence is 15 residues long. The CDR3 sequence is CASSYLADRNTEAFF. In DNA form, the CDR3 reads TGTGCCAGCAGTTACCTAGCGGATAGAAACACTGAAGCTTTCTTT.

The chain combines TRBV19 with TRBJ1-2, with 11 nucleotides matching TRBD1. The CDR3 extends over 14 amino acids. CDR1 is LNHDA and CDR2 is SQIVND in the germline V gene (reference sequence). With V trimmed by 9 bases and J by 5 bases, 8 bases remained unmatched. The CDR3 coding sequence is TGTGCCAGCCTAGAGGGACAGGGGGGATATGGCTACACCTTC. This translates into CASLEGQGGYGYTF.

The chain joins TRBV19 to TRBJ1-5, with D uncertain. V lost 3 bases and J lost 4, with 16 bases in between. This CDR3 spans 16 amino acids. Germline CDR1 LNHDA, CDR2 SQIVND (reference sequence). CDR3 loop: CASSILADSWNQPQHF. CDR3 sequence (DNA): TGTGCCAGTAGTATCCTCGCAGACTCGTGGAATCAGCCCCAGCATTTT.

The chain links TRBV4-1 to TRBJ1-4, with TRBD1 matching over 7 bases. CDR1 is MGHRA, CDR2 YSYEKL, per germline. V shed 0 bases, J shed 8 bases, and the junction held 12 bases outside the gene matches. The CDR3 contains 17 residues. CDR3 in DNA: TGCGCCAGCAGCCAAGAACCCTTTACAGGGGTAGACGAAAAACTGTTTTTT. Amino acid sequence: CASSQEPFTGVDEKLFF.

This chain links TRBV10-3 with TRBJ1-1; D unresolved. Trimming cost V 4 bases and J 1 base, with 7 bases left between them. The CDR3 extends over 13 amino acids. CDR1 and CDR2 from the germline V gene are ENHRY and SYGVKD. Written as DNA, the CDR3 is TGTGCCATCAGTGGTGAGTCGAACACTGAAGCTTTCTTT. Amino acid sequence: CAISGESNTEAFF.

The rearrangement joins TRBV10-3 to TRBJ2-7; 12 bases align to TRBD1. CDR1 ENHRY and CDR2 SYGVKD come from the germline V gene. The CDR3 runs to 17 residues. The V segment lost 6 bases and the J segment 6 bases; nucleotides outside the gene matches: 15. CDR3 amino acids: CAIRARAPGTGGSEQYF. In DNA form, the CDR3 reads TGTGCCATCAGGGCCCGGGCCCCGGGGACAGGGGGCTCCGAGCAGTACTTC.

This clone was counted a single time. This chain links TRBV2 with TRBJ1-5; 11 nucleotides agree with TRBD1. J was trimmed by 6 bases and V by 6 bases; bases with no gene match: 7. CDR3 length: 15 residues. Germline V CDR1 and CDR2: SNHLY, FYNNEI. The CDR3, as DNA: TGTGCCAGCAGCATCAGGGGGACAGGGGGTCAGCCCCAGCATTTT. This codes for CASSIRGTGGQPQHF.

The chain uses TRBV6-4 and TRBJ2-3; D assignment may be TRBD1 or TRBD2 (5 bases each). Trimming took off 2 bases at V and 2 bases at J, with 11 bases between the two ends. The CDR3 runs to 15 residues. From germline, CDR1 is MRHNA and CDR2 SNTAGT. CDR3: CASSDGDPDTDTQYF. The CDR3, as DNA: TGTGCCAGCAGTGACGGGGACCCTGACACAGATACGCAGTATTTT.

J is TRBJ2-5 and V is TRBV15; 7 nucleotides match TRBD1. J was trimmed by 2 bases and V by 0 bases; bases with no gene match: 3. The germline gives CDR1 LNHNV, CDR2 YYDKDF (reference sequence). The CDR3 is 15 amino acids. The CDR3 coding sequence is TGTGCCACCAGCAGAGATCTGGGACAGCAAGAGACCCAGTACTTC. The encoded protein is CATSRDLGQQETQYF. Complete variable domain (other parts from reference TRBV15 and TRBJ2-5): DAMVIQNPRYQVTQFGKPVTLSCSQTLNHNVMYWYQQKSSQAPKLLFHYYDKDFNNEADTPDNFQSRRPNTSFCFLDIRSPGLGDTAMYLCATSRDLGQQETQYFGPGTRLLVL.

The chain couples TRBV3-1 (or the pseudogene TRBV3-2) to TRBJ2-1; the match to TRBD2 covers 16 bases. The CDR3 is 15 amino acids. CDR1 and CDR2 from the germline V gene are LGHDT and YNNKEL (reference sequence). J lost 8 bases, V lost 5 bases, and 3 bases had no gene match. The CDR3 is CASSSGLAGGYEQFF. The CDR3 DNA reads as TGTGCCAGCAGCTCGGGACTAGCGGGAGGGTATGAGCAGTTCTTC.

V gene TRBV10-3 combines with J gene TRBJ2-7; D remains unclear. Trimming left V 7 bases short and J 1 base short, with 20 bases between. The CDR3 totals 16 residues. The germline V gene encodes CDR1 ENHRY and CDR2 SYGVKD. The CDR3 spells CAINTARSGQSYEQYF. In nucleotides, the CDR3 is TGTGCCATCAATACTGCTCGATCGGGCCAATCCTACGAGCAGTACTTC.

The chain carries TRBV5-1 and TRBJ2-6; no definite D call. Trimming cost V 4 bases and J 0 bases, with 5 bases left between them. Germline CDR1 and CDR2: SGHRS and YFSETQ. The CDR3 spans 14 residues. CDR3 sequence (DNA): TGCGCCAGCAGCAGGAGCTCTGGGGCCAACGTCCTGACTTTC. This gives the protein CASSRSSGANVLTF.

This chain connects TRBV7-3 to TRBJ2-7; D uncertain. CDR1 is SGHTA, CDR2 FQGTGA, per germline. This CDR3 has 15 amino acids. The V end was cut by 2 bases, the J end by 1 base, with 12 bases between. CDR3 coding DNA: TGTGCCAGCAGCTTACTCCCCGGCCCTTCCTACGAGCAGTACTTC. It is translated as CASSLLPGPSYEQYF. Variable domain in full (rest from reference TRBV7-3 and TRBJ2-7): GAGVSQTPSNKVTEKGKYVELRCDPISGHTALYWYRQSLGQGPEFLIYFQGTGAADDSGLPNDRFFAVRPEGSVSTLKIQRTERGDSAVYLCASSLLPGPSYEQYFGPGTRLTVT.

This chain links TRBV3-1 (or the pseudogene TRBV3-2) with TRBJ1-6; D possibly corresponds to TRBD1 (5 bases). Germline V CDR1 and CDR2: LGHDT, YNNKEL (reference sequence). Trimming removed 4 bases at V and 10 bases at J, with 17 bases between. CDR3 length: 15 residues. The CDR3 sequence: CASSPSWGLESPLHF. The CDR3 DNA reads TGTGCCAGCAGCCCCAGTTGGGGGTTGGAGTCACCCCTCCACTTT.

V gene TRBV3-1 (or the pseudogene TRBV3-2) combines with J gene TRBJ2-5, with D possibly matching TRBD2 (6 bases). Trimming shortened V by 6 bases and J by 5 bases, and 16 bases separated the two germline ends. The CDR3 length is 14 residues. Germline values: CDR1 LGHDT, CDR2 YNNKEL (reference sequence). The CDR3 DNA follows: TGTGCCAGCAGACCCGGGAGATCCGTCGAGACCCAGTACTTC. Residues: CASRPGRSVETQYF.

The chain is built from TRBV18 and TRBJ2-2; tentative D call: TRBD1 (5 bases). CDR1 KGHSH and CDR2 LQKENI come from the germline V gene. Trimming removed 1 base at V and 4 bases at J, with 13 bases between. The CDR3 totals 16 residues. CDR3 residues: CASSPREGVLTGELFF. Here the CDR3 DNA reads TGTGCCAGCTCACCACGGGAAGGGGTTCTCACCGGGGAGCTGTTTTTT.

The chain uses TRBV3-1 (or the pseudogene TRBV3-2) and TRBJ2-5; weak D call: TRBD2 (5 bases). Germline V gene data show CDR1 as LGHDT and CDR2 as YNNKEL (reference sequence). The V end was cut by 4 bases, the J end by 1 base, with 16 bases between. The CDR3 runs 16 residues. DNA for the CDR3: TGTGCCAGCAGCCCTCGCCTTGGGCGGGTCCAAGAGACCCAGTACTTC. This codes for CASSPRLGRVQETQYF.

The chain employs TRBV19 and TRBJ2-3, with TRBD2 matching 7 bases. The CDR3 covers 16 residues. CDR1 is LNHDA and CDR2 is SQIVND in the germline V gene (reference sequence). With V trimmed by 2 bases and J by 4 bases, 9 bases remained unmatched. The CDR3 region is CASSIPGGSNPDTQYF. CDR3 sequence (DNA): TGTGCCAGTAGTATACCGGGCGGGAGTAACCCAGATACGCAGTATTTT.

The chain joins TRBV5-1 to TRBJ2-5; weak D call: TRBD2 (6 bases). The CDR3 loop spans 13 amino acids. Germline lookup yields CDR1 SGHRS and CDR2 YFSETQ. Trimming removed 4 bases at V and 2 bases at J, with 9 bases between. The CDR3 reads CASSGRNQETQYF. In DNA form, the CDR3 reads TGCGCCAGCAGCGGGAGGAATCAAGAGACCCAGTACTTC.